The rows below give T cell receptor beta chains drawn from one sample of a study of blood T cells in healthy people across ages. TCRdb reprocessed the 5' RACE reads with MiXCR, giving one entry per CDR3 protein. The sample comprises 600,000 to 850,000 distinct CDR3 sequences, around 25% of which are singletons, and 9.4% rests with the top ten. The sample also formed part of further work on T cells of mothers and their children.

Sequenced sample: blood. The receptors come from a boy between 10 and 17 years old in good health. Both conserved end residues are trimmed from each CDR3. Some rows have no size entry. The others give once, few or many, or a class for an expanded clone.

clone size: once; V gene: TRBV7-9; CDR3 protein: ASSLVATNIQY
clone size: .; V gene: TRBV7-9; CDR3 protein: ASSADTIGSWY
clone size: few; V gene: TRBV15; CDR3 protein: ATSRDWGASGANVLT
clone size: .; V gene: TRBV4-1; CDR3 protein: ASSTLHTNTQY
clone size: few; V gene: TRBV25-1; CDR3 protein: ASSEIAGERYNEQF
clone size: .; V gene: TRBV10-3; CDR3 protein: AISEIGGTSGYEQY
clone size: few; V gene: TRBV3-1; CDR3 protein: ASSQLAGDIQY
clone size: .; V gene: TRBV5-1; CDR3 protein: ASSSGHLGETQY
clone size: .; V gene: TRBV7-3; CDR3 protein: ASSSDIPGANVLT
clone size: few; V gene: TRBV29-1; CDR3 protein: SVRPPGQSNLDYGYT